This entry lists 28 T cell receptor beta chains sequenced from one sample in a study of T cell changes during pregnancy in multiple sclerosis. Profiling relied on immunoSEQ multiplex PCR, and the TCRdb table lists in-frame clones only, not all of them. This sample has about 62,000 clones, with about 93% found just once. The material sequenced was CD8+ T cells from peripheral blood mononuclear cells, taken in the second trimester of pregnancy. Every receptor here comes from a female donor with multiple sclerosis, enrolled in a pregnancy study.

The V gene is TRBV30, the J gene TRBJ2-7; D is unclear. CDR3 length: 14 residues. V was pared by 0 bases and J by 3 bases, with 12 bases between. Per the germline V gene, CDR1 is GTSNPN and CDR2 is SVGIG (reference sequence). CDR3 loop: CAWSVPPDLYEQYF. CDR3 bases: TGTGCCTGGAGTGTACCCCCAGATCTCTACGAGCAGTACTTC.

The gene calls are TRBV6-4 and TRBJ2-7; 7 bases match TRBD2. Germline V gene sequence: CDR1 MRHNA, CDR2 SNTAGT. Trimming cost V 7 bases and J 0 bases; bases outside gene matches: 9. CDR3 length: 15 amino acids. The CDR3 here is CASTRSSGTSYEQYF. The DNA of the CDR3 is TGTGCCAGCACTAGAAGCAGCGGGACCTCCTACGAGCAGTACTTC.

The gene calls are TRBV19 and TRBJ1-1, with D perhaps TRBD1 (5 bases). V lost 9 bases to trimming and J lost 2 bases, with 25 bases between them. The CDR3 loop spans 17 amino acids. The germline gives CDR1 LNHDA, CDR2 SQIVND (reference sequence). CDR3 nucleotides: TGTGCCAGCAGTCCCAATGGGGGGTGGGCAGTCAACACTGAAGCTTTCTTT. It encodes CASSPNGGWAVNTEAFF. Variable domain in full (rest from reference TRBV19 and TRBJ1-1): DGGITQSPKYLFRKEGQNVTLSCEQNLNHDAMYWYRQDPGQGLRLIYYSQIVNDFQKGDIAEGYSVSREKKESFPLTVTSAQKNPTAFYLCASSPNGGWAVNTEAFFGQGTRLTVV.

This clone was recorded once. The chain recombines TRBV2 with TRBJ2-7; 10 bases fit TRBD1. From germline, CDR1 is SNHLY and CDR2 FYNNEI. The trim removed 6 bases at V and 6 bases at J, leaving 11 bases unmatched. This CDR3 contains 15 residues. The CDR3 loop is CASRPVGDRGTEQYF. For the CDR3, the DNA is TGTGCCAGCAGACCTGTAGGGGACAGGGGAACCGAGCAGTACTTC. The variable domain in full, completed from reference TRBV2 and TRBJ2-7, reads EPEVTQTPSHQVTQMGQEVILRCVPISNHLYFYWYRQILGQKVEFLVSFYNNEISEKSEIFDDQFSVERPDGSNFTLKIRSTKLEDSAMYFCASRPVGDRGTEQYFGPGTRLTVT.

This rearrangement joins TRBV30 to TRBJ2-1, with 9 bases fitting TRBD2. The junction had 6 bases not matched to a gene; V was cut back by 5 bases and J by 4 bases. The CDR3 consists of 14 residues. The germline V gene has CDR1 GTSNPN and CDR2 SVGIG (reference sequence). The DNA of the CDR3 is TGTGCCTGGCAGAATCTAGCGGGATACAATGAGCAGTTCTTC. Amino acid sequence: CAWQNLAGYNEQFF.

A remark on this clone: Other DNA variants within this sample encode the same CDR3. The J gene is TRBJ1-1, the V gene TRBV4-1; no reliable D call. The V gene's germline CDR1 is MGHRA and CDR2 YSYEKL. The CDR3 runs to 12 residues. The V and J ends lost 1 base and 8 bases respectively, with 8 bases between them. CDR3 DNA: TGCGCCAGCAGCCAAGGGGCGTTAGAAGCTTTCTTT. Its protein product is CASSQGALEAFF.

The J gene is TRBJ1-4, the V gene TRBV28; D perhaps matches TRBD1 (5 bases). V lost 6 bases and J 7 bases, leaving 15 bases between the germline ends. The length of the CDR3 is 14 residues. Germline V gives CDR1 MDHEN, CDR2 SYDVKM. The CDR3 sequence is CASSRSPGREKLFF. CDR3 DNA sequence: TGTGCCAGCAGCAGAAGTCCAGGGCGTGAAAAACTGTTTTTT.

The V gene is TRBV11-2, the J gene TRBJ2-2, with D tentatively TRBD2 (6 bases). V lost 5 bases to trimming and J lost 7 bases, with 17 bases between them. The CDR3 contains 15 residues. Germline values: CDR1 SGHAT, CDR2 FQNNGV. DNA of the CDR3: TGTGCCAGCAGCCCATGGCCCGGGAGTCACGGGGAGCTGTTTTTT. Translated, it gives CASSPWPGSHGELFF.

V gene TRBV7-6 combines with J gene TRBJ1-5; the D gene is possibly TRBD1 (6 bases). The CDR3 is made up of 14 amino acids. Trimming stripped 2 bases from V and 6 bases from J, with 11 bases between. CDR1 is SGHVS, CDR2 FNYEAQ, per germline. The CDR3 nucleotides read TGTGCCAGCAGCTTACAGGGGTCGGGTCAGCCCCAGCATTTT. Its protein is CASSLQGSGQPQHF.

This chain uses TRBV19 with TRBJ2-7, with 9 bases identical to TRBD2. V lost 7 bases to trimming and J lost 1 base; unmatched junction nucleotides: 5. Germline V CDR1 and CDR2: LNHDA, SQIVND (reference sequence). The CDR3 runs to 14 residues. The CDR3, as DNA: TGTGCCAGTACTCCGACTAGCGGTTCCTACGAGCAGTACTTC. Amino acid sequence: CASTPTSGSYEQYF.

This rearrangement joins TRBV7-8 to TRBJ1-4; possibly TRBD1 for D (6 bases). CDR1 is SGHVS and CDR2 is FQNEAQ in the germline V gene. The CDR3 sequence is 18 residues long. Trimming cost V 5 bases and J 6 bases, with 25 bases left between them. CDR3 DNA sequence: TGTGCCAGCAGCCCGAAGGGGGGGGAGGGGGACCTTTATGAAAAACTGTTTTTT. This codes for CASSPKGGEGDLYEKLFF.

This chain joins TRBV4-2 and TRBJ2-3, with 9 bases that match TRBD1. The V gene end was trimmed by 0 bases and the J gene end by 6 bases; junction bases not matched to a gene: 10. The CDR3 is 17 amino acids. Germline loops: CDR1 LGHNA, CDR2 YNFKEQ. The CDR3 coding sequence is TGTGCCAGCAGCCAAGACCCCGGACAGGGGACGCAGGATACGCAGTATTTT. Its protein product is CASSQDPGQGTQDTQYF.

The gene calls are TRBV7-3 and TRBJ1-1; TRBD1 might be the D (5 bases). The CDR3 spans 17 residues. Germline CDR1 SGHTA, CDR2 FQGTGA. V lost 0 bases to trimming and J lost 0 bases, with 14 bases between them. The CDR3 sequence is CASSLTFRAGLNTEAFF. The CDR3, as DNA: TGTGCCAGCAGCTTAACGTTCAGGGCTGGGTTGAACACTGAAGCTTTCTTT.

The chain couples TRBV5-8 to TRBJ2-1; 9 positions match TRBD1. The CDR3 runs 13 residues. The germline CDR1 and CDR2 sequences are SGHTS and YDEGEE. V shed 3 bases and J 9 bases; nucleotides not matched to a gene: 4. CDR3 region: CASSSGTGIEQFF. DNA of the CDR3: TGTGCCAGCAGCTCCGGGACAGGGATTGAGCAGTTCTTC.

DNA for the CDR3: TGCAGCGTTGAAGGGGGACAGGGCATCCCCTACAATGAGCAGTTCTTC. It specifies CSVEGGQGIPYNEQFF. This chain uses TRBV29-1 with TRBJ2-1; 9 bases are a match to TRBD1. The junction had 6 bases not matched to a gene; V was cut back by 1 base and J by 2 bases. The CDR3 is 16 residues long. In germline, CDR1 is SQVTM, CDR2 ANQGSEA.

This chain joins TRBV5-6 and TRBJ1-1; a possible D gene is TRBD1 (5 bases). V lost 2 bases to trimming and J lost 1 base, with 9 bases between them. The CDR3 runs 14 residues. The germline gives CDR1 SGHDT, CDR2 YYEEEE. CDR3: CASSLGVSNTEAFF. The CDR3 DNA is TGTGCCAGCAGCTTAGGGGTATCGAACACTGAAGCTTTCTTT.

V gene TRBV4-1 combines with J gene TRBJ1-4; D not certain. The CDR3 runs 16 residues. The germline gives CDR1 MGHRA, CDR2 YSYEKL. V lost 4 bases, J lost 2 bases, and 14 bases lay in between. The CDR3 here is CASSPFLGSTNEKLFF. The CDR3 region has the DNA TGCGCCAGCAGCCCTTTTTTGGGCAGTACTAATGAAAAACTGTTTTTT.

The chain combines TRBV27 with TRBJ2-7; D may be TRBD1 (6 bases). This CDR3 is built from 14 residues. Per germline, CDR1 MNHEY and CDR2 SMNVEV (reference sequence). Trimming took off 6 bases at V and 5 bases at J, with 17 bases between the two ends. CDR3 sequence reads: CASSLSTGIHEQYF. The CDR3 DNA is TGTGCCAGCAGCCTTAGTACAGGGATACACGAGCAGTACTTC.

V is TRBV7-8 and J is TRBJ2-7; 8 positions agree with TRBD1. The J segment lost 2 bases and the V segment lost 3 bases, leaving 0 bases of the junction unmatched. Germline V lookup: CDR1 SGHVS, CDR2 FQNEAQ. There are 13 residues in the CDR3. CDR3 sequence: CASSLDRAYEQYF. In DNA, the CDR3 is TGTGCCAGCAGCTTGGACAGGGCCTACGAGCAGTACTTC.

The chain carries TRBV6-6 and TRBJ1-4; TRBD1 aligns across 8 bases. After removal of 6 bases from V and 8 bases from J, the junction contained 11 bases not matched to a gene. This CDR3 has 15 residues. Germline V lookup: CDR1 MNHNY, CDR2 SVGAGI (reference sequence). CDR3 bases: TGTGCCAGCAGGACAGACCAGGGGGCGAGAGAAAAACTGTTTTTT. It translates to CASRTDQGAREKLFF.

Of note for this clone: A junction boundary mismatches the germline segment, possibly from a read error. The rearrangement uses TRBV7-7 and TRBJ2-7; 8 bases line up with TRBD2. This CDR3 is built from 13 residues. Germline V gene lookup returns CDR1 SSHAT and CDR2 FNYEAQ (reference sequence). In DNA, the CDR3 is TGTGCCAGCAGTCCATTTACTAGCGGTACCCCGGGCTTC. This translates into CASSPFTSGTPGF.

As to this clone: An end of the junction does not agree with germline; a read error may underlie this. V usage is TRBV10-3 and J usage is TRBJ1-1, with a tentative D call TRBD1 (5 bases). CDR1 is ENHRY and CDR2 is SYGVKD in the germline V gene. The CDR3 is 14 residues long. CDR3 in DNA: TGTGCCGTCAGGGATTCGGGAGTGAACACTGAAGCTTTCTTT. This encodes CAVRDSGVNTEAFF.

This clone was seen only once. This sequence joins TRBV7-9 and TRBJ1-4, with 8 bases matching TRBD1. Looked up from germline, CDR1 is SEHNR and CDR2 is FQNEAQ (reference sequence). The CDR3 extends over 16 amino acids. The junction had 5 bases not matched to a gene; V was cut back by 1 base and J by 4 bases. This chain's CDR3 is CASSLVPGQVNEKLFF. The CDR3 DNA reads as TGTGCCAGCAGCTTAGTACCGGGACAGGTTAATGAAAAACTGTTTTTT.

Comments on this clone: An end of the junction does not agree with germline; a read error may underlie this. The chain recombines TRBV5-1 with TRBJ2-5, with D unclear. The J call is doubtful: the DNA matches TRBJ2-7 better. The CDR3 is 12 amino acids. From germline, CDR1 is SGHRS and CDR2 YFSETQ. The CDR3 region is CASSLESFEQYF. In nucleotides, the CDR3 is TGCGCCAGCAGCTTGGAATCCTTCGAGCAGTACTTC.

The CDR3 sequence is CASRDSRYEQYF. The CDR3 DNA sequence: TGTGCCAGCAGGGACAGCCGCTACGAGCAGTACTTC. This chain connects TRBV6-1 to TRBJ2-7; D possibly corresponds to TRBD1 (6 bases). Germline-derived CDR1 and CDR2 are MNHNS and SASEGT. CDR3 length: 12 residues. Trimming took off 6 bases at V and 3 bases at J, with 9 bases between the two ends.

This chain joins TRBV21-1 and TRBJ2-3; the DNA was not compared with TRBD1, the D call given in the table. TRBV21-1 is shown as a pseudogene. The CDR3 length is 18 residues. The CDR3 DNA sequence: TGTGCCAGCAGCAAAGCGGAACCGACAGGGTATCTCACAGATACGCAGTATTTT. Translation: CASSKAEPTGYLTDTQYF.

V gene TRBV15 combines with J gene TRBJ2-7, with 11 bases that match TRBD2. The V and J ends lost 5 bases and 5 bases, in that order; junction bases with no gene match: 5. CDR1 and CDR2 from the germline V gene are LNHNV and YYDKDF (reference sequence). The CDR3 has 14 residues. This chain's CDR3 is CATSYTSGSHEQYF. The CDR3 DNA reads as TGTGCCACCAGCTATACTAGCGGGAGCCACGAGCAGTACTTC.

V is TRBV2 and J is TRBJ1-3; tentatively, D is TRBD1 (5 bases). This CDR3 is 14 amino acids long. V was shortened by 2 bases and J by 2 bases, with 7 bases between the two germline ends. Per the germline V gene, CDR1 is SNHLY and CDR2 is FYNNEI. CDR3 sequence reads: CASSEFRAGNTIYF. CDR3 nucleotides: TGTGCCAGCAGTGAATTCAGGGCTGGAAACACCATATATTTT.